The 30 T cell receptor beta chains below come from one sample, sequenced in a study of shared clonotypes between healthy human individuals. Assay: immunoSEQ multiplex PCR; the TCRdb copy retains only in-frame clones and omits some. This sample has millions of clones; 95% occur once, and the top ten carry more than 0.1%. The sequenced sample was naive CD4+ T cells sorted from blood. Noted subset: CD45RA+ positively selected. These receptors were taken from a man younger than 30 in good health.

The V call is TRBV18, the J call TRBJ1-4; D is undetermined. Trimming cost V 1 base and J 7 bases, with 7 bases left between them. Germline values: CDR1 KGHSH, CDR2 LQKENI. The CDR3 is 13 amino acids. The CDR3, as DNA: TGTGCCAGCTCACCACTAAGGGTTGAAAAACTGTTTTTT. This translates into CASSPLRVEKLFF.

To note about this clone: A clone one base away is much larger, so this may be a read error. The gene calls are TRBV29-1 and TRBJ2-5; TRBD1 matches at 8 bases. The CDR3 contains 13 residues. The J segment lost 5 bases and the V segment lost 7 bases, leaving 9 bases of the junction unmatched. In germline, CDR1 is SQVTM, CDR2 ANQGSEA. The CDR3 region is CSALGRGQETQYF. The DNA of the CDR3 is TGCAGCGCCCTAGGCAGGGGGCAGGAGACCCAGTACTTC.

V and J are TRBV6-1 and TRBJ2-7; D is unresolved. CDR3 length equals 10 residues. Trimming left V 8 bases short and J 5 bases short, with 7 bases between. The germline V gene encodes CDR1 MNHNS and CDR2 SASEGT. Here the CDR3 reads CASPPHEQYF. CDR3 nucleotide sequence: TGTGCCAGCCCCCCCCACGAGCAGTACTTC.

This clone was counted a few times. The same CDR3 can be traced to other DNA sequences in this sample. The chain employs TRBV11-2 and TRBJ1-2; TRBD1 aligns across 9 bases. V was pared by 5 bases and J by 7 bases, with 5 bases of the junction left unmatched. There are 13 residues in the CDR3. CDR1 and CDR2 from the germline V gene are SGHAT and FQNNGV. The CDR3 coding sequence is TGTGCCAGCAGCCTCGGACAGGGGTCTGGCTACACCTTC. It specifies CASSLGQGSGYTF.

As for this clone: This sample also contains other DNA sequences that code for the same CDR3. The chain couples TRBV7-2 to TRBJ2-7; no clear D. This CDR3 comprises 14 residues. V lost 3 bases to trimming and J lost 3 bases, with 12 bases between them. Per the germline V gene, CDR1 is SGHTA and CDR2 is FQGNSA. CDR3 DNA sequence: TGTGCCAGCAGCTTGTCGACTGGGATCTACGAGCAGTACTTC. It specifies CASSLSTGIYEQYF. Filled out from reference TRBV7-2 and TRBJ2-7, the complete variable domain reads GAGVSQSPSNKVTEKGKDVELRCDPISGHTALYWYRQSLGQGLEFLIYFQGNSAPDKSGLPSDRFSAERTGGSVSTLTIQRTQQEDSAVYLCASSLSTGIYEQYFGPGTRLTVT.

The chain carries TRBV4-1 and TRBJ1-2, with D perhaps TRBD1 (6 bases). There are 17 residues in the CDR3. Trimming removed 1 base at V and 5 bases at J, with 20 bases between. Germline V gene sequence: CDR1 MGHRA, CDR2 YSYEKL. This CDR3 is CASSQVGQRPDRYGYTF. Here the CDR3 DNA reads TGCGCCAGCAGCCAAGTAGGACAGAGGCCAGACCGGTATGGCTACACCTTC.

The chain employs TRBV18 and TRBJ1-2, with D possibly TRBD1 on 5 matching bases. V shed 6 bases and J shed 2 bases, with 10 bases lying between them. CDR3 size: 13 residues. The germline CDR1 and CDR2 sequences are KGHSH and LQKENI. The DNA for the CDR3 is TGTGCCAGCTCTCAGGAGGGGAACTATGGCTACACCTTC. Amino acids: CASSQEGNYGYTF. The complete variable domain, with remaining parts taken from reference TRBV18 and TRBJ1-2, reads NAGVMQNPRHLVRRRGQEARLRCSPMKGHSHVYWYRQLPEEGLKFMVYLQKENIIDESGMPKERFSAEFPKEGPSILRIQQVVRGDSAAYFCASSQEGNYGYTFGSGTRLTVV.

The genes are TRBV6-6 and TRBJ2-7; 8 nucleotides align to TRBD1. The germline V gene has CDR1 MNHNY and CDR2 SVGAGI (reference sequence). The CDR3 has 14 amino acids. Trimming removed 4 bases from V and 3 bases from J; junction bases left unmatched: 5. CDR3 amino acids: CASSSRGQGYEQYF. Written as DNA, the CDR3 is TGTGCCAGCAGTTCACGCGGACAGGGCTACGAGCAGTACTTC.

This clone was picked up one time. CDR3 protein: CACGLNTEAFF. DNA of the CDR3: TGTGCTTGCGGGTTGAACACTGAAGCTTTCTTT. The V gene is TRBV2, the J gene TRBJ1-1; no definite D call. The CDR3 spans 11 residues. Germline CDR1 is SNHLY and CDR2 is FYNNEI.

To note about this clone: Other DNA sequences within the sample encode an identical CDR3. The chain joins TRBV5-1 to TRBJ1-6; maybe TRBD1 (6 bases). The CDR3 consists of 15 residues. From germline, CDR1 is SGHRS and CDR2 YFSETQ. The ends were cut back, 0 bases at V and 7 bases at J, with 11 bases in the middle. This chain's CDR3 is CASSLEGQTNSPLHF. DNA for the CDR3: TGCGCCAGCAGCTTGGAAGGACAGACAAATTCACCCCTCCACTTT.

The chain links TRBV7-2 to TRBJ2-7; 8 positions agree with TRBD2. From germline, CDR1 is SGHTA and CDR2 FQGNSA. The CDR3 length is 13 residues. V was clipped by 3 bases and J by 6 bases; unmatched bases: 4. The CDR3 DNA is TGTGCCAGCAGCTTTACAAGCGGGGGCGAGCAGTACTTC. Translated: CASSFTSGGEQYF.

The V gene is TRBV19, the J gene TRBJ2-1; tentative D call: TRBD2 (6 bases). V lost 4 bases and J 5 bases, leaving 12 bases between the germline ends. CDR3 length: 14 amino acids. Germline V lookup: CDR1 LNHDA, CDR2 SQIVND (reference sequence). The CDR3 loop is CASSRRGLNNEQFF. The CDR3 DNA reads TGTGCCAGTAGTAGGCGTGGACTAAACAATGAGCAGTTCTTC. The complete variable domain, with remaining parts taken from reference TRBV19 and TRBJ2-1, reads DGGITQSPKYLFRKEGQNVTLSCEQNLNHDAMYWYRQDPGQGLRLIYYSQIVNDFQKGDIAEGYSVSREKKESFPLTVTSAQKNPTAFYLCASSRRGLNNEQFFGPGTRLTVL.

This chain uses TRBV6-1 with TRBJ2-3; 11 positions agree with TRBD2. From germline, CDR1 is MNHNS and CDR2 SASEGT. This CDR3 spans 15 amino acids. The trim removed 4 bases at V and 2 bases at J, leaving 2 bases unmatched. The CDR3 nucleotides are TGTGCCAGCAGTGGGGGACTAGCGGCCACAGATACGCAGTATTTT. It specifies CASSGGLAATDTQYF.

The chain joins TRBV18 to TRBJ1-3; D gene unclear. This CDR3 has 14 residues. In germline, CDR1 is KGHSH, CDR2 LQKENI. V shed 6 bases and J shed 1 base, with 10 bases lying between them. CDR3 amino acids: CASSQDNSGNTIYF. CDR3 coding DNA: TGTGCCAGCTCCCAAGACAATTCTGGAAACACCATATATTTT.

The chain links TRBV18 to TRBJ2-1, with D possibly matching TRBD1 (6 bases). V was pared by 8 bases and J by 5 bases, with 19 bases between. Germline V CDR1 and CDR2: KGHSH, LQKENI. CDR3 length equals 15 residues. CDR3 nucleotide sequence: TGTGCCAGCACAACCGGGACACTCAGGGACAATGAGCAGTTCTTC. Translated: CASTTGTLRDNEQFF.

V usage is TRBV5-1 and J usage is TRBJ2-3; no clear D. Trimming pared 0 bases from V and 2 bases from J, leaving 7 bases between. The CDR3 consists of 14 residues. Looked up from germline, CDR1 is SGHRS and CDR2 is YFSETQ. For the CDR3, the DNA is TGCGCCAGCAGCTTGGACAGCCCCACAGATACGCAGTATTTT. It translates to CASSLDSPTDTQYF.

The chain joins TRBV19 to TRBJ2-6, with 8 bases identical to TRBD1. The CDR3 runs 17 residues. Losses at the gene ends were 4 bases for V and 1 base for J; bases not matched to a gene: 6. Germline V lookup: CDR1 LNHDA, CDR2 SQIVND (reference sequence). CDR3 protein: CASSTSQGASGANVLTF. The CDR3 bases are TGTGCCAGTAGTACCTCCCAGGGGGCGTCTGGGGCCAACGTCCTGACTTTC.

The gene calls are TRBV19 and TRBJ1-3; maybe TRBD1 (6 bases). The CDR3 extends over 16 amino acids. Germline assignment: CDR1 LNHDA and CDR2 SQIVND (reference sequence). Trimming took 5 bases from V and 2 from J, leaving 16 bases between them. The CDR3 nucleotides are TGTGCCAGTAGTCCCGACGGGGGCGCCCCTGGAAACACCATATATTTT. Its translation is CASSPDGGAPGNTIYF.

In DNA, the CDR3 is TGTGCCAGTAGTATGGGACAGGGGGCGCAGGGCGGCTACACCTTC. It codes for CASSMGQGAQGGYTF. The V and J genes are TRBV19 and TRBJ1-2; 12 nucleotides agree with TRBD1. V was clipped by 3 bases and J by 8 bases; unmatched bases: 7. Germline assignment: CDR1 LNHDA and CDR2 SQIVND (reference sequence). The CDR3 is 15 residues long.

The rearrangement uses TRBV7-9 and TRBJ2-4, with TRBD1 matching 11 bases. This CDR3 has 15 residues. V was pared by 5 bases and J by 1 base, with 1 base of the junction left unmatched. In germline, CDR1 is SEHNR, CDR2 FQNEAQ (reference sequence). CDR3 protein: CASSGDRGAKNIQYF. The DNA for the CDR3 is TGTGCCAGCAGCGGGGACAGGGGGGCCAAAAACATTCAGTACTTC.

The chain carries TRBV6-6 and TRBJ2-5, with TRBD2 as a possible D gene (6 bases). This CDR3 is 14 amino acids long. V was clipped by 6 bases and J by 7 bases, with 18 bases between them. Looked up from germline, CDR1 is MNHNY and CDR2 is SVGAGI (reference sequence). Here the CDR3 reads CASRPLGGVMTQYF. CDR3 DNA sequence: TGTGCCAGCAGGCCCCTCGGGGGAGTGATGACCCAGTACTTC.

This clone was recorded a few times. This chain joins TRBV10-3 and TRBJ2-1; D remains ambiguous. The germline V gene encodes CDR1 ENHRY and CDR2 SYGVKD. Between the trimmed V and J ends, which lost 0 bases and 8 bases, there was a span of 8 bases. This CDR3 has 13 amino acids. CDR3 residues: CAISESVEYEQFF. CDR3 sequence (DNA): TGTGCCATCAGTGAGTCGGTAGAGTATGAGCAGTTCTTC.

The CDR3 sequence: CASSDHPSGASTYNEQFF. As DNA, the CDR3 is TGTGCCAGCAGTGATCACCCCTCGGGGGCCAGCACCTACAATGAGCAGTTCTTC. The chain couples TRBV6-1 to TRBJ2-1; the D call may be TRBD1 or TRBD2 (6 bases each). Deletions cut 3 bases from V and 2 bases from J, with 20 bases between. The CDR3 has 18 residues. Germline CDR1 MNHNS, CDR2 SASEGT.

This rearrangement joins TRBV7-6 to TRBJ1-3, with TRBD1 as a possible D gene (6 bases). CDR1 is SGHVS and CDR2 is FNYEAQ in the germline V gene. The length of the CDR3 is 17 residues. Trimming took 4 bases from V and 2 from J, leaving 18 bases between them. Here the CDR3 reads CASSSGDGRIPGNTIYF. The CDR3, as DNA: TGTGCCAGCAGCTCAGGGGACGGACGGATCCCTGGAAACACCATATATTTT.

V and J are TRBV18 and TRBJ2-2; the match to TRBD2 covers 9 bases. The CDR3 spans 14 residues. The germline V gene has CDR1 KGHSH and CDR2 LQKENI. After removal of 5 bases from V and 6 bases from J, the junction contained 4 bases not matched to a gene. The CDR3 bases are TGTGCCAGCTCAAATAGCGGGAGCGCCGGGGAGCTGTTTTTT. This sequence encodes CASSNSGSAGELFF.

The rearrangement joins TRBV28 to TRBJ1-5; 10 nucleotides line up with TRBD1. After removal of 3 bases from V and 7 bases from J, the junction contained 9 bases not matched to a gene. In germline, CDR1 is MDHEN, CDR2 SYDVKM. CDR3 length: 16 amino acids. The CDR3 nucleotides read TGTGCCAGCAGTTTCTTTCGGACAGGGGGTATGCAGCCCCAGCATTTT. Its translation is CASSFFRTGGMQPQHF. Combining the CDR3 with reference TRBV28 and TRBJ1-5 gives the whole variable domain DVKVTQSSRYLVKRTGEKVFLECVQDMDHENMFWYRQDPGLGLRLIYFSYDVKMKEKGDIPEGYSVSREKKERFSLILESASTNQTSMYLCASSFFRTGGMQPQHFGDGTRLSIL.

The V and J genes are TRBV7-2 and TRBJ1-2, with no clear D. Germline V lookup: CDR1 SGHTA, CDR2 FQGNSA. Trimming took 1 base from V and 4 from J, leaving 10 bases between them. This CDR3 comprises 14 residues. The CDR3 is CASSLGDPGYGYTF. In DNA, the CDR3 is TGTGCCAGCAGCTTAGGCGACCCTGGCTATGGCTACACCTTC. Drawing the rest from reference TRBV7-2 and TRBJ1-2, the complete variable domain is GAGVSQSPSNKVTEKGKDVELRCDPISGHTALYWYRQSLGQGLEFLIYFQGNSAPDKSGLPSDRFSAERTGGSVSTLTIQRTQQEDSAVYLCASSLGDPGYGYTFGSGTRLTVV.

The CDR3: CASSLKLGTGELFF. CDR3 bases: TGTGCCAGCAGCTTGAAGTTGGGAACCGGGGAGCTGTTTTTT. This chain links TRBV5-4 with TRBJ2-2; the D is unclear. Germline CDR1 SGHNT, CDR2 YYREEE (reference sequence). V was shortened by 1 base and J by 5 bases, with 9 bases between the two germline ends. This CDR3 has 14 amino acids.

The chain carries TRBV6-1 and TRBJ1-5; no firm D call. The CDR3 loop spans 13 amino acids. Germline V gene lookup returns CDR1 MNHNS and CDR2 SASEGT. CDR3 region: CASAEYSNQPQHF. The CDR3 DNA reads TGTGCTTCGGCGGAGTATAGCAATCAGCCCCAGCATTTT.

The CDR3 DNA follows: TGTGCCAGCAGCGCGGGGGACAGCTATGGCTACACCTTC. Encoded protein: CASSAGDSYGYTF. The chain has TRBV9 and TRBJ1-2; 7 nucleotides agree with TRBD1. From germline, CDR1 is SGDLS and CDR2 YYNGEE. The V and J ends lost 3 bases and 4 bases, in that order; junction bases with no gene match: 3. This CDR3 is 13 amino acids long. The variable domain in full, with the rest retrieved from reference TRBV9 and TRBJ1-2, is DSGVTQTPKHLITATGQRVTLRCSPRSGDLSVYWYQQSLDQGLQFLIQYYNGEERAKGNILERFSAQQFPDLHSELNLSSLELGDSALYFCASSAGDSYGYTFGSGTRLTVV.